This T cell receptor (beta chain) was observed in a study of blood T cell repertoires in COVID-19. Across the study: Italy, Spain and the United States were the sources of the convalescent and acute COVID-19 samples. PBMCs, B-cell-depleted T cells, or T cells were the source of the cDNA or gDNA that made up the material.

Using immunoSEQ multiplex PCR, the repertoire was profiled, and TCRdb retains in-frame clones only, with some absent. Of 90,000 to 120,000 clones in the sample, around 90% were seen once. The V gene end was trimmed by 3 bases and the J gene end by 7 bases; junction bases not matched to a gene: 5. CDR3 length: 15 amino acids. CDR1 is SGHVS, CDR2 FNYEAQ, per germline. The sample consisted of peripheral blood. This TCR was sampled from a human donor in a cohort sampled during active COVID-19. The chain carries TRBV7-6 and TRBJ1-5; TRBD1 aligns across 11 bases. The CDR3 DNA sequence: TGTGCCAGCAGCTTGGGACAGGGGGACGGACAGCCCCAGCATTTT. Translating gives CASSLGQGDGQPQHF.